A selection of T cell receptor beta chains follows, all from one sample in a study of molecular identifiers for immune sequencing clone quantification. TCRdb re-analysed the PCR reads in MiXCR, keeping a single row per CDR3 protein. In the table there are hundreds of thousands of distinct CDR3 sequences, roughly 23% of which are singletons. Sample: naive CD8+ T cells from blood, with Jurkat cell RNA spiked in. Receptors originate from a human donor in good health. Some libraries in this study had Jurkat cell RNA spiked in. Each CDR3 is given with its conserved first and last residue. A D gene is named only where the DNA matches it firmly. Rows give clone size only sometimes, using once, few, many, or a class for an expanded clone.

NA	TRBJ1-5	TRBV4-3	many	CASSQDLGNQPQHF
NA	TRBJ2-2	TRBV7-9	NA	CASSPLGGPNTGELFF
NA	TRBJ1-4	TRBV20-1	NA	CSARDYDSFNEKLFF
NA	TRBJ2-5	TRBV7-6	few	CASSSIGHRMGEETQYF
TRBD1	TRBJ2-7	TRBV23-1	NA	CASSLSPGTGPKRHSYEQYF
NA	TRBJ1-6	TRBV6-5	few	CASSYYGGTSPLHF
TRBD1	TRBJ2-5	TRBV7-3	many	CASRGQGEETQYF
TRBD2	TRBJ2-3	TRBV28	NA	CASRQTIGTSESSTDTQYF
NA	TRBJ2-7	TRBV25-1	NA	CASISCSYEQYF
NA	TRBJ2-3	TRBV4-2	NA	CASSNGGDTDTQYF
NA	TRBJ1-5	TRBV6-1	many	CASSEARGPSNQPQHF
TRBD2	TRBJ2-4	TRBV5-4	few	CASSPTSGENIQYF
NA	TRBJ2-7	TRBV7-2	many	CASSAGSGYEQYF
NA	TRBJ2-7	TRBV7-9	NA	CASSLAGYGQYF
NA	TRBJ2-7	TRBV28	many	CASSFRGGPYEQYF
TRBD2	TRBJ2-7	TRBV20-1	many	CSADPTGGGPIEQYF
TRBD2	TRBJ2-3	TRBV20-1	NA	CSARDRAGGGTDTQYF
TRBD2	TRBJ2-7	TRBV19	few	CASSILAGGYEQYF
NA	TRBJ2-3	TRBV29-1	many	CSVEEAGKITDTQYF
NA	TRBJ2-7	TRBV27	few	CASSADPNEQYF
TRBD2	TRBJ2-3	TRBV4-1	many	CASSQATSGRDTQYF
NA	TRBJ1-3	TRBV4-1	NA	CASSQEGPGRLGTTIYF
TRBD1	TRBJ1-1	TRBV9	NA	CASSPTEGAHTEAFF
NA	TRBJ1-1	TRBV12-3/TRBV12-4	many	CASSPNLGAGTEAFF
TRBD2	TRBJ2-2	TRBV4-3	NA	CASSQDRLAFNTGELFF
NA	TRBJ1-5	TRBV7-9	many	CASSLSFGVDQPQHF